This entry features one TCR beta chain sequence. This clone was recorded at least ten times. Its antigen is unknown. The read stops 3 residues short of the end of the CDR3; the missing end is completed from the germline J gene. This record belongs to a study of T cell clonality in common variable immunodeficiency (dated by TCRdb to about 2015). Predominantly Caucasian heritage was noted among both the CVID patients and the healthy controls. From each donor, roughly 5 to 9 ml of heparinized peripheral whole blood was collected. Genomic DNA from adults with common variable immune deficiency (CVID) and from healthy adult controls was used to sequence TCRbeta CDR3 repertoires. The control group comprised about 22 healthy adult volunteers, around twelve female and roughly ten male, aged roughly 20 to 75 years with a mean age of roughly 32. Diluted blood was subjected to density centrifugation over Hypaque 1077 or Ficoll-Paque for isolation of peripheral blood mononuclear cells. Genomic DNA was obtained from unsorted mononuclear cells using either Qiagen column purification or a centrifugation-based method.

Broader findings and caveats from the paper: Fewer deletions and N-nucleotide insertions were reportedly observed in CVID TCRbeta sequences, and highly modified clones with 13 or more V deletions were reportedly absent from CVID TCRbeta sequences. Correlations between repertoire features and clinical complications were limited by patient heterogeneity within the CVID cohort. The authors noted that sequencing repertoires of T cell subpopulations would be needed to clarify what caused the increased clonality in CVID. Compared with healthy controls, CVID subjects showed increased TCRbeta clonality (t-test p = 0.018), a feature most characteristic of about a third of subjects. Even though DNA input was the same, control samples had an average of about 80,000 unique sequences each, compared with approximately 30,000 in CVID samples. Healthy controls shared more TCRbeta clones with each other than CVID subjects shared among themselves (p < 0.0001).

Equivalent amounts of genomic DNA from CVID and control samples were used as sequencing input. For every sample, a 60 bp segment covering the rearranged TCRbeta CDR3 region was amplified and then sequenced. TCRbeta amplification used the immunoSEQ assay, a bias-corrected multiplex PCR with high-throughput sequencing. As for how the authors treated the data: Every unique nucleotide sequence counted as a clone and was annotated with V, D and J genes, copy number and frequency. Sequences were labeled productive if in frame, and non-productive if out of frame or containing stop codons. As previously described, clonality was computed from Shannon's entropy. Mean CDR3 Kyte-Doolittle hydropathy was derived from the predicted amino acid sequences of productive clones. Scaled V gene usage was hierarchically clustered using Manhattan distance and complete linkage with the R hclust function. Sharing of clones by CDR3 amino acid sequence was evaluated by resampling 12 repertoires per group over 100 rounds. The repertoires were searched for approximately 70 published EBV-specific and roughly 240 published CMV-specific TCRbeta sequences. Two CVID samples yielding fewer than 10,000 sequences were excluded from analysis, leaving some 40 CVID repertoires. This is the immuneACCESS table as TCRdb keeps it, with only in-frame sequences that have V and J called. A part of the clones is gone; compared with another copy, unresolved V genes explain less than half, and the rest is unexplained. That table supplies the V and J calls and clone size; D and trimming were determined from the DNA. The table puts 45,000 to 65,000 clones in this sample, none counted just once. The ten largest clonotypes hold about 2% of the sample.

Including cysteine and phenylalanine, the CDR3 has 16 amino acids. The 39 bases shown cover part of the CDR3, and their frame starts at base 1. The germline V gene supplies CDR1 MNHNS and CDR2 SASEGT. Ends trimmed: V by 3 bases, J by 3 bases; bases unmatched to a gene: 7. The chain links TRBV6-1 with TRBJ1-4; TRBD1 lines up with 7 middle nucleotides. Sample: peripheral blood mononuclear cells. The receptor's source is a person between 18 and 75 years old in good health. The part of the CDR3 DNA that was read is TGTGCCAGCAGTGATTCCGGGACAGCCTCTAATGAAAAA. Translated, this is CASSDSGTASNEK. The whole CDR3 protein is CASSDSGTASNEKLFF.